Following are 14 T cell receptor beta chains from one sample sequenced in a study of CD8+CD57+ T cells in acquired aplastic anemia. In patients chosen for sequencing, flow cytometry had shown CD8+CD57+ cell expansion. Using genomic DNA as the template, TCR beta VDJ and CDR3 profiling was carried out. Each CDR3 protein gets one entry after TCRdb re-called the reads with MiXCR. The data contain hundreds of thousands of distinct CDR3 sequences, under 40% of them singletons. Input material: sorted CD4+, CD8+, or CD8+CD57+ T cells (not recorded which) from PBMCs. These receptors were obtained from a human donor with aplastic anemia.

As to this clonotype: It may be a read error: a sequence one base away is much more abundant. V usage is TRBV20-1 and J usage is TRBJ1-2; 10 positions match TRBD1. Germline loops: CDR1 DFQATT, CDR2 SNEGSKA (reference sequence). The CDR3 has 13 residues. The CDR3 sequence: CSAGDRGFDGCTF. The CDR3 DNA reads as TGCAGTGCAGGGGACAGGGGATTTGATGGCTGCACCTTC.

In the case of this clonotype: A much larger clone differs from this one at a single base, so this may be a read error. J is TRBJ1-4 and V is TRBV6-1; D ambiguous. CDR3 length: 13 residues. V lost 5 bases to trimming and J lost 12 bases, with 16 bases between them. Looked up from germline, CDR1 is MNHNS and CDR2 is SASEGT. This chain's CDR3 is CASSLSLQEELFF. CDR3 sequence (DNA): TGTGCCAGCAGTCTCAGCTTGCAAGAAGAACTGTTTTTT.

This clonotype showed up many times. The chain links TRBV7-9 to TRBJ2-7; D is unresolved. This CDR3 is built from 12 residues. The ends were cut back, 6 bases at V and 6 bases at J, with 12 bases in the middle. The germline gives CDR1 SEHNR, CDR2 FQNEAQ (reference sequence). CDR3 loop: CASSLGLSEQYF. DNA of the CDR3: TGTGCCAGCAGTCTAGGCCTTTCCGAGCAGTACTTC.

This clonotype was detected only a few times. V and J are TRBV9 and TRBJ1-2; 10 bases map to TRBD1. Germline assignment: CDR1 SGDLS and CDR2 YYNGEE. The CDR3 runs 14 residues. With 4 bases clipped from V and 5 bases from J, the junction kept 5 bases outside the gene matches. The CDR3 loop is CASSTRDRGYGYTF. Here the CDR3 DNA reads TGTGCCAGCAGCACCCGGGACAGGGGTTATGGCTACACCTTC.

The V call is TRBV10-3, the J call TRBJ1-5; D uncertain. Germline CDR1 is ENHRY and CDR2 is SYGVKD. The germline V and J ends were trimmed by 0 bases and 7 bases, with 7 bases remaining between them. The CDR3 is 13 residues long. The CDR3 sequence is CAISESEGQPQHF. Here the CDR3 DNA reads TGTGCCATCAGTGAGTCGGAGGGACAGCCCCAGCATTTT.

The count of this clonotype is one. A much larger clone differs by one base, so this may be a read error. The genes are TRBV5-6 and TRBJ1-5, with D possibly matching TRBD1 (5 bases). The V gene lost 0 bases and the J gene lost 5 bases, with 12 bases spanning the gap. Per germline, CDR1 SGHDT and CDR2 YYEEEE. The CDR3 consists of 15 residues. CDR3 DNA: TGTGCCAGCAGCTTGGCAGGGAGGGACTATCAGCCCCAGCATTTT. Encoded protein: CASSLAGRDYQPQHF.

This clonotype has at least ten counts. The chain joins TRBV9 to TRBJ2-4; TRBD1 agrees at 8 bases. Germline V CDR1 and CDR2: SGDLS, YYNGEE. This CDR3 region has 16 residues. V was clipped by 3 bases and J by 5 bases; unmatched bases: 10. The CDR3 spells CASSEDDRGAENIQYF. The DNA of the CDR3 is TGTGCCAGCAGCGAAGACGACAGGGGCGCTGAAAACATTCAGTACTTC.

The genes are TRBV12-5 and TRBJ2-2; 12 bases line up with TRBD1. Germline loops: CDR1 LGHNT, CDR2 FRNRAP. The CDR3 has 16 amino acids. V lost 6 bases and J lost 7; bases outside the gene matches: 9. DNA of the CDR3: TGTGCTAGTGGCGAAGGGACAGGGGGCTATATCGGGGAGCTGTTTTTT. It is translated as CASGEGTGGYIGELFF. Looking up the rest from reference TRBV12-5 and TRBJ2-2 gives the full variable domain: DARVTQTPRHKVTEMGQEVTMRCQPILGHNTVFWYRQTMMQGLELLAYFRNRAPLDDSGMPKDRFSAEMPDATLATLKIQPSEPRDSAVYFCASGEGTGGYIGELFFGEGSRLTVL.

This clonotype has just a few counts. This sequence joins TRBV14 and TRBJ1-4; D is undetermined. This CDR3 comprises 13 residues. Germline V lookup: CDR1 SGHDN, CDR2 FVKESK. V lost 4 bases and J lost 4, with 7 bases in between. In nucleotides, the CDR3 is TGTGCCAGCAGCCGGACGTATAATGAAAAACTGTTTTTT. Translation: CASSRTYNEKLFF.

CDR3: CAISVTGGNGYTF. CDR3 sequence (DNA): TGTGCCATCAGTGTGACAGGGGGGAATGGCTACACCTTC. The gene calls are TRBV10-3 and TRBJ1-2, with 9 bases identical to TRBD1. CDR3 length equals 13 residues. CDR1 and CDR2 (germline): ENHRY, SYGVKD. Losses at the gene ends were 4 bases for V and 6 bases for J; bases not matched to a gene: 3.

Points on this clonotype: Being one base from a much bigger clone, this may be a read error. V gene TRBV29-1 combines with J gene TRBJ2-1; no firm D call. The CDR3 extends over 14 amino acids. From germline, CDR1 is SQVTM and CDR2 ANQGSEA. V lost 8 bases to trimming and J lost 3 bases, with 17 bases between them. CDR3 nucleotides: TGCAGCACCGGGCCCCGGGTTGTCTACAATGAGCAGTTCTTC. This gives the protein CSTGPRVVYNEQFF.

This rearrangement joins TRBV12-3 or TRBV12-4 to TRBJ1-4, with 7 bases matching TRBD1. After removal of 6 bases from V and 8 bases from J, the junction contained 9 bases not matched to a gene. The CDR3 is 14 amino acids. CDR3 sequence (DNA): TGTGCCAGCAGGGACGACAGGGTGGACGAAAAACTGTTTTTT. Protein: CASRDDRVDEKLFF.

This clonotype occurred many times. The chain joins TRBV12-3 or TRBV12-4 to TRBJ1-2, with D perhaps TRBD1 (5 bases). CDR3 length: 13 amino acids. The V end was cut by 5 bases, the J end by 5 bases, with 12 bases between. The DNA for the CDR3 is TGTGCCAGCAGTATAACCGGGACTTATGGCTACACCTTC. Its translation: CASSITGTYGYTF.

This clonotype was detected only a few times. CDR3 in amino acids: CASSRTGRPYEQYF. CDR3 coding DNA: TGTGCCAGCAGCCGAACAGGGAGGCCCTACGAGCAGTACTTC. The chain has TRBV7-9 and TRBJ2-7; D might be TRBD1 or TRBD2, each matching 6 bases. This CDR3 contains 14 residues. Germline V lookup: CDR1 SEHNR, CDR2 FQNEAQ (reference sequence). The ends were cut back, 5 bases at V and 2 bases at J, with 13 bases in the middle.